In this sample, the clone carrying this T cell receptor beta chain turned up a few times. Its antigen is undetermined. Amplification of TCR beta CDR3 regions used RNA as the template. First-round RT-PCR targeting the TCR CDR3 was performed with the HTBI primer set. Via MiXCR, TCRdb re-called the multiplex PCR reads, giving one row per CDR3 protein. The sample has around 270,000 distinct CDR3 sequences, roughly 20% seen once. Clinical symptoms, serum thyroxine and TRAb, thyroid ultrasound and orbital computed tomography together formed the diagnostic basis. A 10 ml volume of fresh peripheral blood provided the PBMCs. The sample belongs to a study of T cells in Graves' hyperthyroidism and ophthalmopathy. Overall study context: Before any treatment, at initial diagnosis, peripheral blood was collected. Overall study findings and caveats: Separation of ophthalmopathy from stable hyperthyroidism was achieved by a 13 V-J model.

The CDR3 loop spans 14 amino acids. Looked up from germline, CDR1 is MNHNS and CDR2 is SASEGT. V dropped 8 bases and J dropped 2 bases, with 16 bases sitting between them. The rearrangement links TRBV6-1 to TRBJ2-7; tentative D call: TRBD2 (6 bases). The sequenced sample was blood. This clonotype was sampled from a man aged 50-59 years with Graves' ophthalmopathy. In DNA form, the CDR3 reads TGTGCCAGCGTTATGCGGGAATGGCCCTACGAGCAGTACTTC. Its translation is CASVMREWPYEQYF.